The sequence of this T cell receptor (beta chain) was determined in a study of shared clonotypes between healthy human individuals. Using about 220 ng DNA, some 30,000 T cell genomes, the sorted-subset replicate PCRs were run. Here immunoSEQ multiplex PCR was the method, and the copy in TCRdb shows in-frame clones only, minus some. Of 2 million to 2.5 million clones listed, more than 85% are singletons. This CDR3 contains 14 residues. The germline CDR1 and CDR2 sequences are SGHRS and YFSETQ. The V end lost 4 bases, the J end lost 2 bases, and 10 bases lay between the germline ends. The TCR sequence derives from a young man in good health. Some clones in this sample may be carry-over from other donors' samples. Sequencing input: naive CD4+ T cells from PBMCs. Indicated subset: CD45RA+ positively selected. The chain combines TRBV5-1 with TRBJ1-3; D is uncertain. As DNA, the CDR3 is TGCGCCAGCAGCGGCGGCAACCCTGGAAACACCATATATTTT. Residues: CASSGGNPGNTIYF.